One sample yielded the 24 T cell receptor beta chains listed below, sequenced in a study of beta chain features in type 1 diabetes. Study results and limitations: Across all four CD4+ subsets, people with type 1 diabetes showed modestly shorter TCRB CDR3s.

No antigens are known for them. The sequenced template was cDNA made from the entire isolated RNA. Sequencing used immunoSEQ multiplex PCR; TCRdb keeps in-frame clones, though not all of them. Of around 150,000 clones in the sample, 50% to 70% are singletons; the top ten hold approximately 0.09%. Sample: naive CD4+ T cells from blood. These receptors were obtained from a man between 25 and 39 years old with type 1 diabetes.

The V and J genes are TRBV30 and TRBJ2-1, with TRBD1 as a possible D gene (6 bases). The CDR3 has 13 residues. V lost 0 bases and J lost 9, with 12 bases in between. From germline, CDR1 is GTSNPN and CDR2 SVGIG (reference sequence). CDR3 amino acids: CAWSVGRGVEQFF. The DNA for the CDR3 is TGTGCCTGGAGTGTGGGCAGGGGAGTTGAGCAGTTCTTC.

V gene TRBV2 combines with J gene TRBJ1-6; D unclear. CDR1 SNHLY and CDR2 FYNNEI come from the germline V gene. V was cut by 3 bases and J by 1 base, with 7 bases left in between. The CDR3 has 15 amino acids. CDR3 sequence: CASSDLGSYNSPLHF. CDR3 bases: TGTGCCAGCAGTGATCTGGGGTCCTATAATTCACCCCTCCACTTT.

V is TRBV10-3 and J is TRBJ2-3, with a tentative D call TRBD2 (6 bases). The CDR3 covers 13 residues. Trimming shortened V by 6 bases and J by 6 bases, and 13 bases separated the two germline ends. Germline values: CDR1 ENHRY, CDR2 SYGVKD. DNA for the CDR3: TGTGCCATCAGCCTCGAGGGGAGGGATACGCAGTATTTT. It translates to CAISLEGRDTQYF.

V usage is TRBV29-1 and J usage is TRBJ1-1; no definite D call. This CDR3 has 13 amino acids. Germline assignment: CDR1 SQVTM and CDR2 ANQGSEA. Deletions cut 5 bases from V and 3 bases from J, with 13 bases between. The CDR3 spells CSVLERLDTEAFF. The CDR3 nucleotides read TGCAGCGTTTTGGAACGTTTGGACACTGAAGCTTTCTTT.

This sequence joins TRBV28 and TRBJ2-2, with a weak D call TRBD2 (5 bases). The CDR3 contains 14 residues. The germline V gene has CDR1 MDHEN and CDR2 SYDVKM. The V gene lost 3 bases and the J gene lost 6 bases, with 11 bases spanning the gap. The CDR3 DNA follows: TGTGCCAGCAGTTTGCCAGTAGCGTCCGGGGAGCTGTTTTTT. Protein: CASSLPVASGELFF.

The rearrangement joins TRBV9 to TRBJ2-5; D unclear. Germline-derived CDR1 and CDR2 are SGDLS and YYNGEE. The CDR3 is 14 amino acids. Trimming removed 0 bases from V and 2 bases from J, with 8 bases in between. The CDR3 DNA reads TGTGCCAGCAGCGTAGGGTCGGTACAAGAGACCCAGTACTTC. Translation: CASSVGSVQETQYF.

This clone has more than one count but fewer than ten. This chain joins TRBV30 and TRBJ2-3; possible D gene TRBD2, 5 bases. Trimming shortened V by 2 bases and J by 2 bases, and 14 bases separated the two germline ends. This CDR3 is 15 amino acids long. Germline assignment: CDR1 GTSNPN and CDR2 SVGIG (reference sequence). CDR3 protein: CAWSRASQITDTQYF. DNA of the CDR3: TGTGCCTGGAGTAGAGCTAGCCAAATCACAGATACGCAGTATTTT.

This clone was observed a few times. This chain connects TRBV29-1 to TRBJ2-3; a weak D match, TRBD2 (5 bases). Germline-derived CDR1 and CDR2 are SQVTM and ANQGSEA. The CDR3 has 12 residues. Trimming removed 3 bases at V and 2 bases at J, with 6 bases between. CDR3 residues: CSVDGNTDTQYF. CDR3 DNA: TGCAGCGTTGACGGGAACACAGATACGCAGTATTTT.

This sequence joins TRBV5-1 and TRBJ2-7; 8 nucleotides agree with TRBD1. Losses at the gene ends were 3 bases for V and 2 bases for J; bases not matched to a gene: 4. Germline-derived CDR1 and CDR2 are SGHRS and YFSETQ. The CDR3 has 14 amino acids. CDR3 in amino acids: CASSSGQGAYEQYF. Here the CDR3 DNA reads TGCGCCAGCAGCTCCGGACAGGGCGCCTACGAGCAGTACTTC.

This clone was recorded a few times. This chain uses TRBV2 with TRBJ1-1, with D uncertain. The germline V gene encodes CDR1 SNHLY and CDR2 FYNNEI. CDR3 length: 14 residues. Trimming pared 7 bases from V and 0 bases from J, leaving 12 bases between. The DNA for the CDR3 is TGTGCCAGCAAGGCGGATCCCATGAACACTGAAGCTTTCTTT. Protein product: CASKADPMNTEAFF.

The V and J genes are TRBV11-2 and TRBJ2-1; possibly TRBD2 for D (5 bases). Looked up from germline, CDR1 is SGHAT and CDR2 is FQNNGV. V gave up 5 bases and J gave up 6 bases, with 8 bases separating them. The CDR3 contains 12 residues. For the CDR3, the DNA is TGTGCCAGCAGCCCTACTAGCAATGAGCAGTTCTTC. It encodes CASSPTSNEQFF. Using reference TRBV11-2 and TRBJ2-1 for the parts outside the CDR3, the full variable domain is EAGVAQSPRYKIIEKRQSVAFWCNPISGHATLYWYQQILGQGPKLLIQFQNNGVVDDSQLPKDRFSAERLKGVDSTLKIQPAKLEDSAVYLCASSPTSNEQFFGPGTRLTVL.

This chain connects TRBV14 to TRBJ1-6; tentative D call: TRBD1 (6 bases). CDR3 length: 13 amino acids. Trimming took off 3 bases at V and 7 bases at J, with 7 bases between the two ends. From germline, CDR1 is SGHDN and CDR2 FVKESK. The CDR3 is CASSQQGNSPLHF. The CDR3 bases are TGTGCCAGCAGCCAGCAGGGGAATTCACCCCTCCACTTT.

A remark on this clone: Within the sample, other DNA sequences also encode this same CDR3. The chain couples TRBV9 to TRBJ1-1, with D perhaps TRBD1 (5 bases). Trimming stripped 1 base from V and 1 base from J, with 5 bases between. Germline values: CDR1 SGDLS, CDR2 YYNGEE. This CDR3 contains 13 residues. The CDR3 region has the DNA TGTGCCAGCAGCGTAAGGGGGAACACTGAAGCTTTCTTT. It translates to CASSVRGNTEAFF.

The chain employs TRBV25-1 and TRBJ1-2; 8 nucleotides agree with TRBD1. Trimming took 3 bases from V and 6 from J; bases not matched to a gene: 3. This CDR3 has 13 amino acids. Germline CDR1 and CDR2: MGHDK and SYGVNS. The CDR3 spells CASSEDRVDGYTF. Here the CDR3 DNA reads TGTGCCAGCAGTGAGGACAGGGTTGATGGCTACACCTTC.

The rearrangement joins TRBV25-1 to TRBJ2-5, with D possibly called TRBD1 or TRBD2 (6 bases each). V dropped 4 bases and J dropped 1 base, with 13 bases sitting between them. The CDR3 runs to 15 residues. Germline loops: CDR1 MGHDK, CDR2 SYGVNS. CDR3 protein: CASSAWGALQETQYF. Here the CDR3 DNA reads TGTGCCAGCAGTGCGTGGGGGGCGCTCCAAGAGACCCAGTACTTC. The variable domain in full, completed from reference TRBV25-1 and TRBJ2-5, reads EADIYQTPRYLVIGTGKKITLECSQTMGHDKMYWYQQDPGMELHLIHYSYGVNSTEKGDLSSESTVSRIRTEHFPLTLESARPSHTSQYLCASSAWGALQETQYFGPGTRLLVL.

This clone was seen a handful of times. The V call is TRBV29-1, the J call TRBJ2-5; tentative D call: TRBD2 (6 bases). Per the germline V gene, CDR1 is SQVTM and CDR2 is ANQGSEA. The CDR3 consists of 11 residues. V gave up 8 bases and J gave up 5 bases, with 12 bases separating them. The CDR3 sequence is CSLSGDETQYF. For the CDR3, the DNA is TGCAGCCTTTCGGGGGACGAGACCCAGTACTTC.

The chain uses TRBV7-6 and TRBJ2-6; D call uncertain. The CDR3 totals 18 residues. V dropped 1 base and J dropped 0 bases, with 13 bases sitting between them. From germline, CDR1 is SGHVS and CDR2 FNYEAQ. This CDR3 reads CASSLERVLLSGANVLTF. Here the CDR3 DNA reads TGTGCCAGCAGCTTAGAGCGAGTCCTACTCTCTGGGGCCAACGTCCTGACTTTC. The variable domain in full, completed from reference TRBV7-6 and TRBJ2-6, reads GAGVSQSPRYKVTKRGQDVALRCDPISGHVSLYWYRQALGQGPEFLTYFNYEAQQDKSGLPNDRFSAERPEGSISTLTIQRTEQRDSAMYRCASSLERVLLSGANVLTFGAGSRLTVL.

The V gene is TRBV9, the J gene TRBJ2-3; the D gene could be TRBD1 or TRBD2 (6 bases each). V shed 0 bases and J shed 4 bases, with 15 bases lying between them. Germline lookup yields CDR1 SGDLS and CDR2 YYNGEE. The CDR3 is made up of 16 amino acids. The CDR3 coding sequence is TGTGCCAGCAGCGTAGTTGGGGGGCCCCTTTCAGATACGCAGTATTTT. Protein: CASSVVGGPLSDTQYF.

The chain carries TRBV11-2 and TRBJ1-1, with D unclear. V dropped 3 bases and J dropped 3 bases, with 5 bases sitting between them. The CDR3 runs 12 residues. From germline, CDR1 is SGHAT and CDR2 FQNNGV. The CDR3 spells CASSFSDTEAFF. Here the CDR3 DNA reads TGTGCCAGCAGCTTCTCAGACACTGAAGCTTTCTTT.

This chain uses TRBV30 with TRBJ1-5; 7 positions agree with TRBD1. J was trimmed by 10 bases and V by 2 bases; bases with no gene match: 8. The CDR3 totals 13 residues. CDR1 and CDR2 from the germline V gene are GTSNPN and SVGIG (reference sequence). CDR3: CAWSPAGGTPQHF. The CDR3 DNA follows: TGTGCCTGGAGTCCCGCAGGGGGTACTCCCCAGCATTTT.

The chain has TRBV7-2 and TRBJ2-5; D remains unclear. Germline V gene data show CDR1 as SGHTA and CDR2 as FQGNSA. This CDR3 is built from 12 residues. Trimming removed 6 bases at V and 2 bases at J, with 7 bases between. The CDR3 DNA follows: TGTGCCAGCAGAGCCGGACAAGAGACCCAGTACTTC. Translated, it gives CASRAGQETQYF.

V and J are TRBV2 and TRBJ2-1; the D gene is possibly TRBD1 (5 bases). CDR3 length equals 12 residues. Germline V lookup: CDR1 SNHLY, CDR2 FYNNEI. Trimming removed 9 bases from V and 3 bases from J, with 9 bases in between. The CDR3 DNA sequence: TGTGCCAGTTCACAGGACTACAATGAGCAGTTCTTC. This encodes CASSQDYNEQFF. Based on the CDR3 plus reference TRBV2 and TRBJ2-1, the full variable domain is EPEVTQTPSHQVTQMGQEVILRCVPISNHLYFYWYRQILGQKVEFLVSFYNNEISEKSEIFDDQFSVERPDGSNFTLKIRSTKLEDSAMYFCASSQDYNEQFFGPGTRLTVL.

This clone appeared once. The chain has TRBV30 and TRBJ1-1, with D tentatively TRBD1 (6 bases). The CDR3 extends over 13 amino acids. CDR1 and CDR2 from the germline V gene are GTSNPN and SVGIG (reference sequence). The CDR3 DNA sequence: TGTGCTTTGAAATGGGGGCTGGACACTGAAGCTTTCTTT. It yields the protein CALKWGLDTEAFF.

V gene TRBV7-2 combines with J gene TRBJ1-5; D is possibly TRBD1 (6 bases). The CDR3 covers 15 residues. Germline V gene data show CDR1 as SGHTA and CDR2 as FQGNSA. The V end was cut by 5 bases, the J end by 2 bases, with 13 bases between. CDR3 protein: CASSGQSVGNQPQHF. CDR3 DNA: TGTGCCAGCAGCGGACAGTCCGTGGGCAATCAGCCCCAGCATTTT.